The 8 T cell receptor beta chains presented below share a single source sample, sequenced in a study of blood T cell repertoires in COVID-19. This table comes from immunoSEQ multiplex PCR, and its TCRdb copy is limited to in-frame clones, with some not included. Among more than 80,000 clones listed, approximately 80% were seen once. The sequenced sample was peripheral blood. The source is an elderly man with COVID-19, enrolled during active disease.

A single count supports this clone. CDR3 protein: CAWSAGEGFNYGYTF. The CDR3 bases are TGTGCCTGGAGCGCAGGGGAGGGTTTTAACTATGGCTACACCTTC. This chain links TRBV30 with TRBJ1-2; TRBD1 is a possible D gene (6 bases). This CDR3 contains 15 residues. CDR1 and CDR2 from the germline V gene are GTSNPN and SVGIG (reference sequence). The V and J ends lost 3 bases and 1 base respectively, with 15 bases between them.

The chain's CDR3 is CASSQDRAGVTKETQYF. The CDR3 region has the DNA TGCGCCAGCAGCCAAGATCGGGCGGGAGTAACGAAAGAGACCCAGTACTTC. This chain connects TRBV4-3 to TRBJ2-5, with TRBD2 matching over 7 bases. The CDR3 is 17 amino acids. The junction had 10 bases not matched to a gene; V was cut back by 0 bases and J by 3 bases. Per germline, CDR1 LGHNA and CDR2 YSLEER.

This sequence joins TRBV6-5 and TRBJ2-7; D remains unclear. Germline V CDR1 and CDR2: MNHEY, SVGAGI. The V end lost 0 bases, the J end lost 5 bases, and 5 bases lay between the germline ends. CDR3 length: 12 residues. CDR3 amino acids: CASSYSRNEQYF. The CDR3, as DNA: TGTGCCAGCAGTTACTCCAGGAACGAGCAGTACTTC.

The CDR3 sequence is CASSPRSFSTDTQYF. The CDR3 DNA is TGTGCCAGCAGCCCCAGATCCTTTAGCACAGATACGCAGTATTTT. The chain uses TRBV7-9 and TRBJ2-3, with D uncertain. Germline V gene data show CDR1 as SEHNR and CDR2 as FQNEAQ (reference sequence). This CDR3 comprises 15 residues. The V and J ends lost 5 bases and 0 bases respectively, with 12 bases between them.

There are a few counts of this clone. The junction differs from germline at one of its ends, possibly a read error. CDR3 nucleotide sequence: TGTGCCAGCAGTCCAGGGACTACCTCCCACAATGAGCAGTTCTTC. Amino acid sequence: CASSPGTTSHNEQFF. V and J are TRBV27 and TRBJ2-1; 7 bases are a match to TRBD2. CDR3 length equals 15 residues. From germline, CDR1 is MNHEY and CDR2 SMNVEV (reference sequence).

This clone was detected only a few times. V is TRBV27 and J is TRBJ1-4; D is ambiguous. CDR1 and CDR2 (germline): MNHEY, SMNVEV (reference sequence). The CDR3 sequence is 15 residues long. V was pared by 2 bases and J by 8 bases, with 15 bases between. CDR3 DNA sequence: TGTGCCAGCAGTTTAAGGCCAGCGGGTAACGAAAAACTGTTTTTT. It specifies CASSLRPAGNEKLFF. Full variable domain (missing parts from reference TRBV27 and TRBJ1-4): EAQVTQNPRYLITVTGKKLTVTCSQNMNHEYMSWYRQDPGLGLRQIYYSMNVEVTDKGDVPEGYKVSRKEKRNFPLILESPSPNQTSLYFCASSLRPAGNEKLFFGSGTQLSVL.

This rearrangement joins TRBV5-1 to TRBJ2-3; TRBD2 agrees at 9 bases. The V gene's germline CDR1 is SGHRS and CDR2 YFSETQ. V trimming: 0 bases; J trimming: 6 bases; junction bases outside the gene matches: 2. CDR3 length: 14 residues. This CDR3 reads CASSLGSGSDTQYF. The CDR3 DNA reads TGCGCCAGCAGCTTGGGTAGCGGGAGCGATACGCAGTATTTT.

The chain joins TRBV27 to TRBJ1-5, with unresolved D. This CDR3 is 14 amino acids long. CDR1 is MNHEY, CDR2 SMNVEV, per germline (reference sequence). V dropped 5 bases and J dropped 0 bases, with 8 bases sitting between them. CDR3 sequence reads: CASSEAYSNQPQHF. In DNA, the CDR3 is TGTGCCAGCAGTGAAGCTTATAGCAATCAGCCCCAGCATTTT.